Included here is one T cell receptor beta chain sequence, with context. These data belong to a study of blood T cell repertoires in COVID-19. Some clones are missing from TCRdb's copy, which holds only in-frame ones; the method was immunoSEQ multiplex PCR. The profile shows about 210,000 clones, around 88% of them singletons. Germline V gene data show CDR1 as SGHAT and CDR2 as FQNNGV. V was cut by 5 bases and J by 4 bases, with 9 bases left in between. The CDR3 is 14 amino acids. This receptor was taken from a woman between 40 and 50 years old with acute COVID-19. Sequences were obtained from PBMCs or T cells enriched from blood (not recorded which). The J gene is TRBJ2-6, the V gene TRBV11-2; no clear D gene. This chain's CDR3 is CASSLTAGANVLTF. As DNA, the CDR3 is TGTGCCAGCAGCCTCACTGCCGGGGCCAACGTCCTGACTTTC.